This TCR beta chain was documented in a study of T cell clones after liver transplantation. Study-wide context: TCRbeta sequencing after a pre-transplant mixed lymphocyte reaction identified graft-donor-reactive clones, later tracked in post-transplant blood.

Germline CDR1 is MDHEN and CDR2 is SYDVKM. V gave up 6 bases and J gave up 1 base, with 15 bases separating them. The CDR3 runs 15 residues. Of note for this clone: Its target is unknown.

This table comes from immunoSEQ multiplex PCR, and its TCRdb copy is limited to in-frame clones, with some not included. The table shows 40,000 to 55,000 clones, with 85% to 90% occurring only once. Study results and caveats: Rather than being deleted, graft donor-reactive T cells may have moved into the graft.

This specimen consisted of CD4+ T cells from blood, obtained 24 months after liver transplant. This clonotype was obtained from a human patient who received a liver transplant. Some of the T cells might come from the graft donor. This chain connects TRBV28 to TRBJ2-5, with D perhaps matching TRBD2 (6 bases). CDR3 residues: CASSPPGGSQETQYF. The CDR3 nucleotides are TGTGCCAGCAGCCCACCCGGGGGATCCCAAGAGACCCAGTACTTC.